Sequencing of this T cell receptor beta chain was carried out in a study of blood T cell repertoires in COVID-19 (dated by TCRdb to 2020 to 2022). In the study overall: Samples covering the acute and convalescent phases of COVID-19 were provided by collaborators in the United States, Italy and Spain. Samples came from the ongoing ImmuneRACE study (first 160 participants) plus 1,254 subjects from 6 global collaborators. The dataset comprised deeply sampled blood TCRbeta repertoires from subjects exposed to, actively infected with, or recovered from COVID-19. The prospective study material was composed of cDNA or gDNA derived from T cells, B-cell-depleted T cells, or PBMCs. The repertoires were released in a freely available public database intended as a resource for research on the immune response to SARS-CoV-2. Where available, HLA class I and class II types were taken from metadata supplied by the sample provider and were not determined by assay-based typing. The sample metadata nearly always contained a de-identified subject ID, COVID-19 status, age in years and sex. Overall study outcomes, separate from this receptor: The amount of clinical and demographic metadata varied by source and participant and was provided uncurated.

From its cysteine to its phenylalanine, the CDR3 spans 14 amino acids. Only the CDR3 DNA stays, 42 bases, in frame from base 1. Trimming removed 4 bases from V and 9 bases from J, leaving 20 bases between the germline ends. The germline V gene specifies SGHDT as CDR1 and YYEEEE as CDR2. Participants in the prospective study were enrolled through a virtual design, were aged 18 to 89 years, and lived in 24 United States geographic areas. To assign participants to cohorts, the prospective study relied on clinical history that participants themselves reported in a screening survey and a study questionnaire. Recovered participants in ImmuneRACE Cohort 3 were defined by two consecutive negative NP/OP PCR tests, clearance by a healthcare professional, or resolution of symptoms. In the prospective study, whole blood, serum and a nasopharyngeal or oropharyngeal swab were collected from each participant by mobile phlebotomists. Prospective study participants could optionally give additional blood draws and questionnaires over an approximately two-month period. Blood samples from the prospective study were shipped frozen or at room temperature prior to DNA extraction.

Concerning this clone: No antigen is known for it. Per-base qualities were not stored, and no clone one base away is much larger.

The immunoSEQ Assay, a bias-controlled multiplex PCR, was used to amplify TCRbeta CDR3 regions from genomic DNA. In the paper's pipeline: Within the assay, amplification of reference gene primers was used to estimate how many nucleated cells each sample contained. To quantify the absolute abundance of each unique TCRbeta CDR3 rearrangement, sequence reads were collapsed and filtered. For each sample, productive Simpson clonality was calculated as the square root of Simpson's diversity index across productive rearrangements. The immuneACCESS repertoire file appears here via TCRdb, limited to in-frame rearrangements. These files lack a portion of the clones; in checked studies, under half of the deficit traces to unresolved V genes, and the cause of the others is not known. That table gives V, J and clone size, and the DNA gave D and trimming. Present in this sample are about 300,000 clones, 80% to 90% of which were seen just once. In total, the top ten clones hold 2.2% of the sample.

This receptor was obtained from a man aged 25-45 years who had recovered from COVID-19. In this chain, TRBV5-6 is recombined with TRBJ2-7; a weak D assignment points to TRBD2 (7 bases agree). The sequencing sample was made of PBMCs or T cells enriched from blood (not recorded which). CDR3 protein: CASSTGLVEGGQYF. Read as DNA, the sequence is TGTGCCAGCAGCACCGGACTAGTTGAAGGGGGGCAGTACTTC. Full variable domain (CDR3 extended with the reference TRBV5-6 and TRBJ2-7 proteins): DAGVTQSPTHLIKTRGQQVTLRCSPKSGHDTVSWYQQALGQGPQFIFQYYEEEERQRGNFPDRFSGHQFPNYSSELNVNALLLGDSALYLCASSTGLVEGGQYFGPGTRLTVT.